This TCR beta chain was sequenced during a study of cytomegalovirus exposure and HLA in healthy donors. With 60 Vbeta and 13 Jbeta primers, the PCR was carried out. Libraries were prepared by immunoSEQ multiplex PCR; TCRdb keeps only in-frame clonotypes and omits some of them. The table includes roughly 230,000 clones, around nine tenths detected once. Nominal health characterized the donors when sampled, though unrecorded immune exposures were likely. Regarding the study as a whole: Highest at DRB1 and lowest at HLA-C, TCR association rates differed among HLA loci in a later analysis. Analyses of presence/absence relied on an assumption of roughly uniform sequencing depth across donors.

Germline V gene sequence: CDR1 SGHRS, CDR2 YFSETQ. The CDR3 spans 16 residues. Trimming removed 0 bases from V and 2 bases from J, with 12 bases in between. Notes on this clone: Its specificity is unknown.

The genes are TRBV5-1 and TRBJ2-1; D uncertain. The material sequenced was PBMCs. This sequence originates from a girl aged 2 to 9 in good health and CMV-seronegative. CDR3 in amino acids: CASSLEPQETYNEQFF. CDR3 sequence (DNA): TGCGCCAGCAGCTTGGAGCCCCAGGAAACCTACAATGAGCAGTTCTTC.